The 18 T cell receptor beta chains listed next were all sequenced from one sample in a study of Ad26.COV2.S vaccination and SARS-CoV-2 variants. Profiling relied on immunoSEQ multiplex PCR, and the TCRdb table lists in-frame clones only, not all of them. In the table there are about 680,000 clones, 80% to 90% of which are singletons. Noted treatment: roughly 20 received Ad26.COV2.S at low or high dose, single or two shots; several received placebo; per-sample allocation not given. Sample collection was performed on day 63 after the first vaccine or placebo injection. Sequenced here: peripheral blood, sampled in a trial of Ad26.COV2.S vaccine versus placebo. All receptors come from a person aged 18 to 65 who received the Ad26.COV2.S COVID-19 vaccine or a placebo.

The rearrangement uses TRBV5-1 and TRBJ1-6; D is possibly TRBD1 (5 bases). V was clipped by 0 bases and J by 6 bases, with 7 bases between them. The V gene's germline CDR1 is SGHRS and CDR2 YFSETQ. The length of the CDR3 is 14 residues. The CDR3 loop reads CASSLGQPNSPLHF. In DNA, the CDR3 is TGCGCCAGCAGCTTGGGACAGCCTAATTCACCCCTCCACTTT.

The genes are TRBV14 and TRBJ2-7; possible D gene TRBD1, 6 bases. The length of the CDR3 is 14 residues. Looked up from germline, CDR1 is SGHDN and CDR2 is FVKESK. The V end lost 1 base, the J end lost 3 bases, and 10 bases lay between the germline ends. CDR3 residues: CASSQGDTNYEQYF. The CDR3 DNA is TGTGCCAGCAGCCAAGGGGACACAAACTACGAGCAGTACTTC.

The gene calls are TRBV18 and TRBJ1-5; D remains ambiguous. The CDR3 length is 14 residues. Trimming took off 1 base at V and 9 bases at J, with 13 bases between the two ends. Germline values: CDR1 KGHSH, CDR2 LQKENI. Here the CDR3 reads CASSPLHPEGPQHF. As DNA, the CDR3 is TGTGCCAGCTCACCACTTCATCCCGAGGGGCCCCAGCATTTT.

The rearrangement joins TRBV7-2 to TRBJ2-7, with a weak D call TRBD1 (5 bases). CDR1 is SGHTA and CDR2 is FQGNSA in the germline V gene. Trimming took 1 base from V and 5 from J, leaving 15 bases between them. The CDR3 spans 15 residues. CDR3 coding DNA: TGTGCCAGCAGCTTAGGGCAGGGTGGGCACCACGAGCAGTACTTC. Protein product: CASSLGQGGHHEQYF.

The V and J genes are TRBV24-1 and TRBJ2-7, with D perhaps TRBD1 (5 bases). The CDR3 is 13 residues long. V lost 3 bases and J lost 5, with 10 bases in between. The germline gives CDR1 KGHDR, CDR2 SFDVKD. CDR3: CATSDSDRDEQYF. The CDR3 DNA reads TGTGCCACCAGTGATAGTGACAGAGACGAGCAGTACTTC.

The chain uses TRBV3-1 (or the pseudogene TRBV3-2) and TRBJ2-7; 9 bases line up with TRBD2. The CDR3 totals 15 residues. V gave up 4 bases and J gave up 0 bases; unmatched junction bases: 4. The V gene's germline CDR1 is LGHDT and CDR2 YNNKEL (reference sequence). The CDR3 region is CASSRASGNSYEQYF. The DNA of the CDR3 is TGTGCCAGCAGCCGGGCTAGCGGGAACTCCTACGAGCAGTACTTC.

This chain joins TRBV3-1 (or the pseudogene TRBV3-2) and TRBJ2-6, with D tentatively TRBD1 (6 bases). The CDR3 consists of 17 residues. Trimming took off 7 bases at V and 0 bases at J, with 16 bases between the two ends. Germline CDR1 and CDR2: LGHDT and YNNKEL (reference sequence). The CDR3 nucleotides read TGTGCCAGCATCCGACAGGATCAAATCTCTGGGGCCAACGTCCTGACTTTC. Encoded protein: CASIRQDQISGANVLTF.

The chain recombines TRBV6-5 with TRBJ1-3; no firm D call. The CDR3 covers 15 residues. The V end lost 4 bases, the J end lost 3 bases, and 13 bases lay between the germline ends. Germline V lookup: CDR1 MNHEY, CDR2 SVGAGI. The CDR3 sequence: CASSFGEMGGNTIYF. CDR3 nucleotides: TGTGCCAGCAGTTTCGGAGAGATGGGTGGAAACACCATATATTTT.

The CDR3 is CASSTSSGGWNEQFF. The CDR3, as DNA: TGCGCCAGCAGCACTTCGAGCGGGGGTTGGAATGAGCAGTTCTTC. The V and J genes are TRBV5-1 and TRBJ2-1; 8 bases are shared with TRBD2. Looked up from germline, CDR1 is SGHRS and CDR2 is YFSETQ. V lost 4 bases to trimming and J lost 7 bases; unmatched junction nucleotides: 10. The CDR3 extends over 15 amino acids. Using reference TRBV5-1 and TRBJ2-1 for the parts outside the CDR3, the full variable domain is KAGVTQTPRYLIKTRGQQVTLSCSPISGHRSVSWYQQTPGQGLQFLFEYFSETQRNKGNFPGRFSGRQFSNSRSEMNVSTLELGDSALYLCASSTSSGGWNEQFFGPGTRLTVL.

The chain employs TRBV2 and TRBJ2-4, with D unclear. CDR1 is SNHLY and CDR2 is FYNNEI in the germline V gene. V lost 6 bases to trimming and J lost 1 base, with 7 bases between them. The CDR3 sequence is 13 residues long. CDR3 sequence: CASRAQAKNIQYF. The DNA for the CDR3 is TGTGCCAGCAGGGCGCAGGCCAAAAACATTCAGTACTTC.

This clone was counted ten times or more. V is TRBV6-6 and J is TRBJ1-5; the D is unclear. V lost 2 bases and J lost 11, with 13 bases in between. Germline values: CDR1 MNHNY, CDR2 SVGAGI (reference sequence). The CDR3 length is 13 residues. CDR3 in amino acids: CASSYVRGRTQHF. The CDR3, as DNA: TGTGCCAGCAGTTACGTCCGGGGAAGGACCCAGCATTTT.

CDR3 nucleotides: TGTGCCAGCAGCAAACCAGCGCAGGGGTCCGGCCGTGACCGGGCCAAAAACATTCAGTACTTC. Amino acid sequence: CASSKPAQGSGRDRAKNIQYF. This chain connects TRBV21-1 to TRBJ2-4; the table assigns TRBD1, which was not confirmed against the DNA. TRBV21-1 is reported as a pseudogene. The CDR3 extends over 21 amino acids.

CDR3 region: CASSVPTGTSDTQYF. The CDR3 coding sequence is TGTGCCAGCAGCGTGCCGACCGGGACTAGCGATACGCAGTATTTT. The chain links TRBV9 to TRBJ2-3, with 9 positions matching TRBD2. The junction had 7 bases not matched to a gene; V was cut back by 2 bases and J by 6 bases. The germline V gene encodes CDR1 SGDLS and CDR2 YYNGEE. The CDR3 sequence is 15 residues long.

The V and J genes are TRBV6-4 and TRBJ1-1; no definite D call. Germline lookup yields CDR1 MRHNA and CDR2 SNTAGT. Trimming left V 6 bases short and J 0 bases short, with 8 bases between. The CDR3 length is 13 residues. The CDR3 loop is CASRDTVNTEAFF. In nucleotides, the CDR3 is TGTGCCAGCAGAGACACCGTGAACACTGAAGCTTTCTTT.

The chain couples TRBV16 to TRBJ1-2; D not resolved. CDR1 is KGHSY and CDR2 is FQNENV in the germline V gene. V lost 0 bases and J lost 5, with 4 bases in between. CDR3 length: 12 residues. For the CDR3, the DNA is TGTGCCAGCAGCCAATCTAGGTATGGCTACACCTTC. Its protein is CASSQSRYGYTF.

In its sample, this clone was seen once. Different DNA sequences within this sample yield the same CDR3. This chain links TRBV19 with TRBJ1-5; D is ambiguous. The V gene lost 0 bases and the J gene lost 5 bases, with 8 bases spanning the gap. Germline V gene sequence: CDR1 LNHDA, CDR2 SQIVND (reference sequence). The CDR3 totals 14 residues. The CDR3 DNA follows: TGTGCCAGTAGTATAGATCGGGTTTATCAGCCCCAGCATTTT. It yields the protein CASSIDRVYQPQHF.

The CDR3 coding sequence is TGTGCCAGCAGCTTAGGACTAGCGGGGGGGCACTACAATGAGCAGTTCTTC. The encoded protein is CASSLGLAGGHYNEQFF. The gene calls are TRBV7-9 and TRBJ2-1; the match to TRBD2 covers 14 bases. This CDR3 has 17 residues. Germline V gene lookup returns CDR1 SEHNR and CDR2 FQNEAQ (reference sequence). Germline trimming cut 1 base from V and 3 bases from J; bases unmatched to any gene: 2.

This sequence joins TRBV4-2 and TRBJ2-2; 8 bases map to TRBD2. The CDR3 runs to 16 residues. Unmatched junction bases numbered 6, after V lost 5 bases and J lost 1 base. Per germline, CDR1 LGHNA and CDR2 YNFKEQ. The CDR3 is CASSDSGAWNTGELFF. The CDR3 coding sequence is TGTGCCAGCAGCGATAGCGGGGCCTGGAACACCGGGGAGCTGTTTTTT.